This is a list of T cell receptor beta chains from one sample in a study of vaccination and CD4 T cells after COVID-19. MiXCR was run by TCRdb on the PCR reads, yielding one entry per CDR3 protein. The sample lists about 17,000 distinct CDR3 sequences, roughly 41% occurring once. Their specific antigens are unknown. Sequenced here: CD4+ T cells from blood, cultured in vitro, sampled before SARS-CoV-2 vaccination. All receptors derive from a human donor who received a COVID-19 vaccine. The CDR3 runs from the conserved cysteine through the conserved F or W. The order of the fields is J gene, clone size, D gene, V gene, CDR3 DNA, CDR3 protein. D genes are given only for firm matches. Only part of the rows carry a size: once, few, many, or a class if the clone is expanded.

J gene: TRBJ2-2; clone size: NA; D gene: TRBD2; V gene: TRBV30; CDR3 DNA: TGTGCCTGGAGTACGACTAGCGGGGGGGCCGGGGAGCTGTTTTTT; CDR3 protein: CAWSTTSGGAGELFF
J gene: TRBJ2-2; clone size: NA; D gene: TRBD2; V gene: TRBV10-1; CDR3 DNA: TGCGCCAGCACCCAGGGACTAGCGGGCGGGGAGCTGTTTTTT; CDR3 protein: CASTQGLAGGELFF
J gene: TRBJ1-2; clone size: NA; D gene: NA; V gene: TRBV5-4; CDR3 DNA: TGTGCCAGCAGCTTGATCGCGGGTACGGGAGGCTACACCTTC; CDR3 protein: CASSLIAGTGGYTF
J gene: TRBJ1-5; clone size: NA; D gene: NA; V gene: TRBV24-1; CDR3 DNA: TGTGCCACCAGTGGTACCATACCTAATCAGCCCCAGCATTTT; CDR3 protein: CATSGTIPNQPQHF
J gene: TRBJ1-6; clone size: NA; D gene: NA; V gene: TRBV30; CDR3 DNA: TGTGCCTGGAGGGCAGGGCCGAATAATTCACCCCTCCACTTT; CDR3 protein: CAWRAGPNNSPLHF
J gene: TRBJ1-2; clone size: NA; D gene: TRBD1; V gene: TRBV6-1; CDR3 DNA: TGTGCCAGCAGTCCTGGGACAGGGCTCGGCTATGGCTACACCTTC; CDR3 protein: CASSPGTGLGYGYTF
J gene: TRBJ1-6; clone size: few; D gene: TRBD1; V gene: TRBV6-1; CDR3 DNA: TGTGCCAGCAGGGGACAGGGGAGAAGATATAATTCACCCCTCCACTTT; CDR3 protein: CASRGQGRRYNSPLHF
J gene: TRBJ2-2; clone size: once; D gene: NA; V gene: TRBV7-6; CDR3 DNA: TGTGCCAGCAGCTTACGGTTGAGGGGAAACACCGGGGAGCTGTTTTTT; CDR3 protein: CASSLRLRGNTGELFF
J gene: TRBJ1-1; clone size: NA; D gene: NA; V gene: TRBV24-1; CDR3 DNA: TGTGCCACCAGTGTTCCGGACTGGCCGAACACTGAAGCTTTCTTT; CDR3 protein: CATSVPDWPNTEAFF
J gene: TRBJ2-7; clone size: NA; D gene: NA; V gene: TRBV24-1; CDR3 DNA: TGTGCCACCAGTGAACGCGGACAGTACTACGAGCAGTACTTC; CDR3 protein: CATSERGQYYEQYF
J gene: TRBJ2-7; clone size: NA; D gene: TRBD1; V gene: TRBV6-1; CDR3 DNA: TGTGCCAGCAGGGAGGGACAGGGCAGCTACGAGCAGTACTTC; CDR3 protein: CASREGQGSYEQYF
J gene: TRBJ1-1; clone size: NA; D gene: TRBD1; V gene: TRBV6-1; CDR3 DNA: TGTGCCAGCAGTGACCATTTCGACAGGGCTCCTTTCTTT; CDR3 protein: CASSDHFDRAPFF
J gene: TRBJ2-4; clone size: few; D gene: TRBD1; V gene: TRBV24-1; CDR3 DNA: TGTGCCACCTCCCGGGACAGCGAAAACATTCAGTACTTC; CDR3 protein: CATSRDSENIQYF
J gene: TRBJ2-7; clone size: NA; D gene: NA; V gene: TRBV19; CDR3 DNA: TGTGCCAGTAGTTCCCATCGTCCAGGGAAGCACGAGCAGTACTTC; CDR3 protein: CASSSHRPGKHEQYF
J gene: TRBJ1-1; clone size: NA; D gene: NA; V gene: TRBV11-2; CDR3 DNA: TGTGCCAGCAGCTTAGACGGGAACACTGAAGCTTTCTTT; CDR3 protein: CASSLDGNTEAFF
J gene: TRBJ1-6; clone size: NA; D gene: NA; V gene: TRBV20-1; CDR3 DNA: TGCAGTGCTAGAGGGCAGGGAGGATACTATAATTCACCCCTCCACTTT; CDR3 protein: CSARGQGGYYNSPLHF
J gene: TRBJ2-5; clone size: NA; D gene: TRBD1; V gene: TRBV5-1; CDR3 DNA: TGCGCCAGCAGCCCCGACAGGGTTGAGACCCAGTACTTC; CDR3 protein: CASSPDRVETQYF
J gene: TRBJ1-6; clone size: few; D gene: TRBD1; V gene: TRBV10-1; CDR3 DNA: TGCGCCAGCAGTGAGTCGAGGCAGGGGGGTAATTCACCCCTCCACTTT; CDR3 protein: CASSESRQGGNSPLHF
J gene: TRBJ1-2; clone size: NA; D gene: NA; V gene: TRBV21-1; CDR3 DNA: TGTGCCAGCAGCAATCCCCAGGGGGCTCCTAACTATGGCTACACCTTC; CDR3 protein: CASSNPQGAPNYGYTF
J gene: TRBJ1-2; clone size: NA; D gene: TRBD1; V gene: TRBV7-3; CDR3 DNA: TGTGCCAGCAGCCCCGGACAGGGGAACTATGGCTACACCTTC; CDR3 protein: CASSPGQGNYGYTF